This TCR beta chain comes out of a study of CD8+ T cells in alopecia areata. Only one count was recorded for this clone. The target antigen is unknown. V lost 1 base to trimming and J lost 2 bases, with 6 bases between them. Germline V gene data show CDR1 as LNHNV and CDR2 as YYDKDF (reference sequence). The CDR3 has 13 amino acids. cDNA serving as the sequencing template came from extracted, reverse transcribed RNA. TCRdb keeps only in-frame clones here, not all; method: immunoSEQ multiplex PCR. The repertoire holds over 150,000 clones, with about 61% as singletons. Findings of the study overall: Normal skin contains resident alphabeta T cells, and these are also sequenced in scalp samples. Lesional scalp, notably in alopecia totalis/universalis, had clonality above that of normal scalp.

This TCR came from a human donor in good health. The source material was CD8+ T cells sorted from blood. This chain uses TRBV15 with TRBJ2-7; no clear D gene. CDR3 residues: CATSRVSAYEQYF. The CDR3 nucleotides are TGTGCCACCAGCAGAGTGAGCGCCTACGAGCAGTACTTC.